This T cell receptor (beta chain) was identified during a study of T cell repertoires in ileal Crohn's disease. Generated by immunoSEQ multiplex PCR, the TCRdb table keeps only in-frame clones and is missing some. The sample shows 8,500 to 13,000 clones, 80% to 90% of them seen only once. V dropped 6 bases and J dropped 6; count of bases not matched to a gene: 11. This CDR3 has 15 amino acids. The germline gives CDR1 LNHNV, CDR2 YYDKDF (reference sequence). The time point denotes: neoterminal ileum biopsy at postoperative endoscopy, about 6 months after surgery. Included were adult ileal or ileocolonic Crohn's patients indicated for ileocolonic resection.

V gene TRBV15 combines with J gene TRBJ1-5; TRBD1 agrees at 7 bases. The sample taken for sequencing was ileal tissue. The sequence was collected from an adult with Crohn's disease. In DNA form, the CDR3 reads TGTGCCACCAGGGAACGACAGGGTTTTGGTCAGCCCCAGCATTTT. It yields the protein CATRERQGFGQPQHF.